The 17 T cell receptor beta chains in this list originate from one sample, sequenced in a study of OX40 agonist ivuxolimab in advanced cancers. TCRdb's table, derived via immunoSEQ multiplex PCR, lists solely in-frame clones and lacks some. The sample shows 60,000 to 65,000 clones, roughly nine tenths of them seen only once. The specimen was CD4+ or CD8+ T cells sorted from blood, collected in a trial of the OX40 agonist ivuxolimab. The receptors shown here come from an adult with an advanced solid tumor such as melanoma, head and neck, liver or kidney cancer.

With regard to this clone: This sample includes further DNA sequences coding for the same CDR3. The gene calls are TRBV18 and TRBJ1-1, with D possibly matching TRBD1 (5 bases). The CDR3 has 13 residues. Germline V gene lookup returns CDR1 KGHSH and CDR2 LQKENI. The ends were cut back, 6 bases at V and 3 bases at J, with 11 bases in the middle. As DNA, the CDR3 is TGTGCCAGCTCTCCCGGGGGGGACACTGAAGCTTTCTTT. Residues: CASSPGGDTEAFF.

V usage is TRBV9 and J usage is TRBJ2-1; D is perhaps TRBD2 (5 bases). The CDR3 runs 15 residues. Trimming removed 0 bases from V and 4 bases from J, with 11 bases in between. Germline loops: CDR1 SGDLS, CDR2 YYNGEE. The chain's CDR3 is CASSVGNGIYNEQFF. CDR3 coding DNA: TGTGCCAGCAGCGTAGGGAACGGGATTTACAATGAGCAGTTCTTC. Full variable domain (rest looked up from reference TRBV9 and TRBJ2-1): DSGVTQTPKHLITATGQRVTLRCSPRSGDLSVYWYQQSLDQGLQFLIQYYNGEERAKGNILERFSAQQFPDLHSELNLSSLELGDSALYFCASSVGNGIYNEQFFGPGTRLTVL.

Details on this clone: At one end the junction does not follow the germline gene, possibly because of a read error. Other nucleotide sequences in the sample specify the same CDR3. The chain couples TRBV27 to TRBJ2-3, with TRBD2 matching 9 bases. Germline V gene lookup returns CDR1 MNHEY and CDR2 SMNVEV (reference sequence). The CDR3 spans 13 residues. CDR3 sequence (DNA): TGTGCCAGCAGGGCGGGGGGGACAGATACGCAGTATTTC. Translation: CASRAGGTDTQYF.

The V call is TRBV13, the J call TRBJ2-2; D gene uncertain. V shed 2 bases and J shed 3 bases, with 13 bases lying between them. Germline V CDR1 and CDR2: PRHDT, FYEKMQ (reference sequence). The CDR3 runs to 16 residues. CDR3 in DNA: TGTGCCAGCAGCTTACTCGGCGGCGTTGACACCGGGGAGCTGTTTTTT. It specifies CASSLLGGVDTGELFF.

The genes are TRBV5-1 and TRBJ2-7; D is ambiguous. Germline V gene lookup returns CDR1 SGHRS and CDR2 YFSETQ. This CDR3 spans 14 amino acids. V was pared by 0 bases and J by 0 bases, with 7 bases between. In DNA form, the CDR3 reads TGCGCCAGCAGCTTGGCAAGTAGCTCCTACGAGCAGTACTTC. Its translation: CASSLASSSYEQYF.

This chain uses TRBV27 with TRBJ2-6; D may correspond to TRBD1 or TRBD2 (5 bases each). Germline values: CDR1 MNHEY, CDR2 SMNVEV (reference sequence). V gave up 2 bases and J gave up 1 base, with 6 bases separating them. The length of the CDR3 is 15 residues. CDR3: CASSLGGSGANVLTF. Here the CDR3 DNA reads TGTGCCAGCAGTTTAGGGGGATCTGGGGCCAACGTCCTGACTTTC.

The J gene is TRBJ1-2, the V gene TRBV7-2; D might be TRBD1 (5 bases). Germline V gives CDR1 SGHTA, CDR2 FQGNSA. V was shortened by 2 bases and J by 3 bases, with 13 bases between the two germline ends. The CDR3 length is 15 residues. The CDR3 bases are TGTGCCAGCAGCTTATGGGGCCCGGGAGACTATGGCTACACCTTC. Encoded protein: CASSLWGPGDYGYTF.

The chain combines TRBV2 with TRBJ2-1; the match to TRBD2 covers 11 bases. V gave up 6 bases and J gave up 15 bases; unmatched junction bases: 10. This CDR3 spans 13 amino acids. The germline V gene encodes CDR1 SNHLY and CDR2 FYNNEI. CDR3 nucleotide sequence: TGTGCCAGCAGCGTTACTAGCGGGAGTAAGCGGTTCTTC. This translates into CASSVTSGSKRFF. Together with reference TRBV2 and TRBJ2-1, the CDR3 gives the full variable domain: EPEVTQTPSHQVTQMGQEVILRCVPISNHLYFYWYRQILGQKVEFLVSFYNNEISEKSEIFDDQFSVERPDGSNFTLKIRSTKLEDSAMYFCASSVTSGSKRFFGPGTRLTVL.

The chain links TRBV4-1 to TRBJ1-2; 10 nucleotides align to TRBD1. The V segment lost 3 bases and the J segment 4 bases; nucleotides outside the gene matches: 11. Germline values: CDR1 MGHRA, CDR2 YSYEKL. This CDR3 is 17 amino acids long. The CDR3 loop is CASSHDPRRTGGYGYTF. For the CDR3, the DNA is TGCGCCAGCAGCCATGATCCCCGACGGACAGGGGGCTATGGCTACACCTTC.

In DNA form, the CDR3 reads TGTGCCAGCAGCTTAGCACAGGGAAATCTCTACGAGCAGTACTTC. Translation gives CASSLAQGNLYEQYF. This chain uses TRBV7-9 with TRBJ2-7; perhaps TRBD1 as D (6 bases). V was clipped by 0 bases and J by 3 bases, with 12 bases between them. The CDR3 is made up of 15 amino acids. Germline CDR1 reads SEHNR; CDR2 reads FQNEAQ (reference sequence).

The chain uses TRBV28 and TRBJ1-2; a weak D match, TRBD1 (5 bases). Per germline, CDR1 MDHEN and CDR2 SYDVKM. The ends were cut back, 2 bases at V and 7 bases at J, with 11 bases in the middle. This CDR3 has 13 residues. The CDR3, as DNA: TGTGCCAGCAGTTTACTGGCGGGGCCTGGCTACACCTTC. The encoded protein is CASSLLAGPGYTF.

In DNA, the CDR3 is TGCGCCAGCAGCTTGAACCAGGGATACACTGAAGCTTTCTTT. It is translated as CASSLNQGYTEAFF. The chain couples TRBV5-1 to TRBJ1-1; a possible D gene is TRBD1 (5 bases). The germline gives CDR1 SGHRS, CDR2 YFSETQ. The CDR3 contains 14 residues. The ends were cut back, 1 base at V and 3 bases at J, with 10 bases in the middle.

The rearrangement joins TRBV11-2 to TRBJ2-1, with no clear D. Trimming left V 4 bases short and J 0 bases short, with 22 bases between. The CDR3 totals 19 residues. Per the germline V gene, CDR1 is SGHAT and CDR2 is FQNNGV. The CDR3 coding sequence is TGTGCCAGCAGCTCCACTCTTTACACGAGAAAGCTCTCCTACAATGAGCAGTTCTTC. Amino acid sequence: CASSSTLYTRKLSYNEQFF.

J is TRBJ2-5 and V is TRBV5-1, with 8 nucleotides matching TRBD1. This CDR3 contains 13 residues. The germline CDR1 and CDR2 sequences are SGHRS and YFSETQ. Trimming took 4 bases from V and 4 from J; bases not matched to a gene: 3. The CDR3: CASSRTGLETQYF. The DNA for the CDR3 is TGCGCCAGCAGCAGGACAGGGCTAGAGACCCAGTACTTC.

The chain has TRBV18 and TRBJ1-2; D is perhaps TRBD1 (5 bases). Germline CDR1 reads KGHSH; CDR2 reads LQKENI. This CDR3 is 15 amino acids long. Trimming removed 2 bases from V and 6 bases from J, with 16 bases in between. The CDR3: CASSPVSRAENGYTF. The CDR3 DNA is TGTGCCAGCTCACCAGTCAGCAGGGCAGAAAATGGCTACACCTTC.

This sequence joins TRBV18 and TRBJ2-1, with D possibly matching TRBD2 (6 bases). The CDR3 has 14 residues. Germline-derived CDR1 and CDR2 are KGHSH and LQKENI. With 8 bases removed from V and 0 bases from J, the gap between germline ends came to 11 bases. The CDR3 loop is CASKVGGSYNEQFF. CDR3 coding DNA: TGTGCCAGCAAGGTGGGGGGCTCCTACAATGAGCAGTTCTTC.

CDR3: CASSVEGLLGVAGITDTQYF. DNA for the CDR3: TGTGCCAGCAGCGTAGAGGGGCTTCTTGGGGTAGCGGGAATCACAGATACGCAGTATTTT. The chain has TRBV9 and TRBJ2-3; 8 bases agree with TRBD2. The CDR3 covers 20 residues. Per the germline V gene, CDR1 is SGDLS and CDR2 is YYNGEE. V was pared by 0 bases and J by 2 bases, with 17 bases of the junction left unmatched.